These 13 T cell receptor beta chains share one sample of origin, sequenced in a study of cytomegalovirus exposure and HLA in healthy donors. The PCR was carried out with 60 Vbeta primers and 13 Jbeta primers. Measured with immunoSEQ multiplex PCR; TCRdb has only the in-frame clones, and not every one. The data include 100,000 to 150,000 clones; the top ten clones carry around 2.2%. The sequenced sample was PBMCs. These receptors all come from a man aged 35 to 55 in good health and CMV-seronegative.

The chain is built from TRBV10-2 and TRBJ2-7; 7 nucleotides agree with TRBD1. The CDR3 has 14 amino acids. Germline CDR1 and CDR2: WSHSY and SAAADI. V dropped 7 bases and J dropped 2; count of bases not matched to a gene: 8. In nucleotides, the CDR3 is TGCGCCAGCAAAGGGGCAGGGGGTGCCTACGAGCAGTACTTC. It is translated as CASKGAGGAYEQYF.

The chain uses TRBV6-1 and TRBJ2-7; 7 nucleotides agree with TRBD2. The CDR3 spans 13 residues. V gave up 8 bases and J gave up 9 bases; unmatched junction bases: 13. The germline gives CDR1 MNHNS, CDR2 SASEGT. The CDR3 coding sequence is TGTGCCAGCGGTCTTCTGCGGGAGAGGGGGCAGTACTTC. Translation: CASGLLRERGQYF.

The genes are TRBV10-2 and TRBJ2-2; a weak D match, TRBD2 (5 bases). The CDR3 is made up of 13 amino acids. V shed 5 bases and J shed 4 bases, with 8 bases lying between them. Germline CDR1 and CDR2: WSHSY and SAAADI. CDR3 protein: CASSLAGTGELFF. The CDR3 DNA reads as TGCGCCAGCAGTCTAGCCGGCACCGGGGAGCTGTTTTTT.

The chain is built from TRBV5-4 and TRBJ1-1; tentatively, D is TRBD1 (6 bases). Trimming removed 3 bases at V and 7 bases at J, with 16 bases between. This CDR3 is built from 14 residues. CDR1 and CDR2 from the germline V gene are SGHNT and YYREEE (reference sequence). DNA of the CDR3: TGTGCCAGCAGCTGGGGGGGCGGACAGTATGAAGCTTTCTTT. As protein: CASSWGGGQYEAFF.

CDR3 protein: CASSQDRNQPQHF. CDR3 bases: TGTGCCAGCAGCCAGGACAGGAATCAGCCCCAGCATTTT. This rearrangement joins TRBV13 to TRBJ1-5; 7 positions agree with TRBD1. The germline V gene encodes CDR1 PRHDT and CDR2 FYEKMQ (reference sequence). This CDR3 contains 13 residues. The trim removed 5 bases at V and 4 bases at J, leaving 2 bases unmatched.

The CDR3, as DNA: TGTGCCAGCAGCCCTTCATCAGGGGGCGTCTACGAGCAGTACTTC. This sequence encodes CASSPSSGGVYEQYF. The rearrangement uses TRBV11-2 and TRBJ2-7; 8 bases map to TRBD1. The V gene's germline CDR1 is SGHAT and CDR2 FQNNGV. The trim removed 5 bases at V and 3 bases at J, leaving 9 bases unmatched. This CDR3 region has 15 residues.

The V call is TRBV5-6, the J call TRBJ2-5; D gene unclear. The J call is in doubt because the DNA end fits TRBJ2-7 better. Germline loops: CDR1 SGHDT, CDR2 YYEEEE. This CDR3 has 12 residues. CDR3 residues: CASRRDSYEQYF. The CDR3 coding sequence is TGTGCCAGCAGAAGGGACTCCTACGAGCAGTACTTC.

The rearrangement links TRBV6-5 to TRBJ2-2; D is perhaps TRBD1 (6 bases). Per germline, CDR1 MNHEY and CDR2 SVGAGI. Trimming stripped 1 base from V and 5 bases from J, with 14 bases between. The CDR3 sequence is 16 residues long. This chain's CDR3 is CASSYYGTPSTGELFF. CDR3 in DNA: TGTGCCAGCAGTTACTATGGGACACCGAGTACCGGGGAGCTGTTTTTT.

This sequence joins TRBV6-1 and TRBJ2-7, with TRBD2 matching over 8 bases. The length of the CDR3 is 13 residues. Germline values: CDR1 MNHNS, CDR2 SASEGT. Losses at the gene ends were 11 bases for V and 4 bases for J; bases not matched to a gene: 10. The CDR3 DNA reads TGTGCCGGGCTGAGCGGGAGAGGGTACGAGCAGTACTTC. Residues: CAGLSGRGYEQYF.

The rearrangement links TRBV19 to TRBJ2-7; D is ambiguous. Germline loops: CDR1 LNHDA, CDR2 SQIVND (reference sequence). V was cut by 4 bases and J by 2 bases, with 9 bases left in between. The CDR3 is 13 amino acids. The DNA for the CDR3 is TGTGCCAGTAGTAGATACGACACCTACGAGCAGTACTTC. It translates to CASSRYDTYEQYF.

This chain uses TRBV28 with TRBJ2-7; weak D call: TRBD1 (5 bases). CDR3 size: 12 residues. The V end was cut by 10 bases, the J end by 4 bases, with 14 bases between. Germline lookup yields CDR1 MDHEN and CDR2 SYDVKM. In DNA form, the CDR3 reads TGTGCCACCCAGGGTAATGGGTACGAGCAGTACTTC. This translates into CATQGNGYEQYF.

This chain connects TRBV5-1 to TRBJ2-7, with a weak D call TRBD2 (5 bases). The germline CDR1 and CDR2 sequences are SGHRS and YFSETQ. Trimming shortened V by 3 bases and J by 7 bases, and 20 bases separated the two germline ends. This CDR3 region has 15 residues. The chain's CDR3 is CASSSAGSATGEQYF. The CDR3 nucleotides are TGCGCCAGCAGCTCCGCTGGTAGTGCGACGGGGGAGCAGTACTTC. Using reference TRBV5-1 and TRBJ2-7 for the parts outside the CDR3, the full variable domain is KAGVTQTPRYLIKTRGQQVTLSCSPISGHRSVSWYQQTPGQGLQFLFEYFSETQRNKGNFPGRFSGRQFSNSRSEMNVSTLELGDSALYLCASSSAGSATGEQYFGPGTRLTVT.

The chain recombines TRBV15 with TRBJ2-5; 12 bases fit TRBD2. CDR3 length: 15 residues. Germline CDR1 is LNHNV and CDR2 is YYDKDF (reference sequence). J gave up 5 bases and V 3 bases, and 4 bases lay outside the gene matches. In DNA form, the CDR3 reads TGTGCCACCAGCAGGGGACTAGCGGGTGGGGAGACCCAGTACTTC. Its translation: CATSRGLAGGETQYF.